The rows below give T cell receptor beta chains drawn from one sample of a study of response to subunit inactivated influenza vaccine. Each CDR3 protein is one row after TCRdb ran MiXCR on the RT-PCR reads. The table has about 610,000 distinct CDR3 sequences, roughly 15% seen once. The input for sequencing was PBMCs from blood, taken 11 to 12 days after vaccination. The receptors originated from a man aged 45-65 years who received an inactivated influenza vaccine. Each CDR3 is given with its conserved first and last residue. Fields, in order: D gene, V gene, J gene, clone size, CDR3 DNA, CDR3 protein. D genes are given only for firm matches. Clone size is given for some rows only: seen once, a few or many times, or a class if the clone is expanded.

d_call: TRBD1; v_call: TRBV30; j_call: TRBJ2-5; clone_size: .; cdr3_nt: TGTGCCTGGAGTTCGCCAGGGGGCCAAGAGACCCAGTACTTC; cdr3_aa: CAWSSPGGQETQYF
d_call: TRBD1; v_call: TRBV7-2; j_call: TRBJ2-3; clone_size: few; cdr3_nt: TGTGCCAGCAGCTCAACTACAGGGGGCGCAGATACGCAGTATTTT; cdr3_aa: CASSSTTGGADTQYF
d_call: .; v_call: TRBV5-5; j_call: TRBJ2-7; clone_size: many; cdr3_nt: TGTGCCAGCAGCTTGGGGCCGGGATCCCGTTACGAGCAGTACTTC; cdr3_aa: CASSLGPGSRYEQYF
d_call: TRBD1; v_call: TRBV3-1; j_call: TRBJ2-5; clone_size: .; cdr3_nt: TGTGCCAGCAGCAATCAGGGGGCCCAGTACTTC; cdr3_aa: CASSNQGAQYF
d_call: TRBD2; v_call: TRBV7-2; j_call: TRBJ2-1; clone_size: few; cdr3_nt: TGTGCCAGCAGCCAGACTAGCGGGAGGGCCACTGAGCAGTTCTTC; cdr3_aa: CASSQTSGRATEQFF
d_call: .; v_call: TRBV25-1; j_call: TRBJ2-7; clone_size: .; cdr3_nt: TGTGCCAGCAGTGAATTCGGGACTGATCCCTACGAGCAGTACTTC; cdr3_aa: CASSEFGTDPYEQYF
d_call: TRBD1; v_call: TRBV15; j_call: TRBJ2-1; clone_size: many; cdr3_nt: TGTGCCACCAGCAGAGTTGTCGACAGGGGGGCCTACAATGAGCAGTTCTTC; cdr3_aa: CATSRVVDRGAYNEQFF
d_call: TRBD2; v_call: TRBV12-3/TRBV12-4; j_call: TRBJ2-5; clone_size: .; cdr3_nt: TGTGCCAGCAGGACCGCGGGGAGGGAAGAGACCCAGTACTTC; cdr3_aa: CASRTAGREETQYF
d_call: .; v_call: TRBV28; j_call: TRBJ1-4; clone_size: few; cdr3_nt: TGTGCCAGCAGTAAAAATCTCCGGGCCTTTAATGAAAAACTGTTTTTT; cdr3_aa: CASSKNLRAFNEKLFF
d_call: TRBD2; v_call: TRBV11-2; j_call: TRBJ2-2; clone_size: many; cdr3_nt: TGTGCCAGCAGCTTGACTAGCGGACTAACCGGGGAGCTGTTTTTT; cdr3_aa: CASSLTSGLTGELFF
d_call: .; v_call: TRBV9; j_call: TRBJ2-7; clone_size: few; cdr3_nt: TGTGCCAGCAGCGCTAGCGTAAGCTCCTACGAGCAGTACTTC; cdr3_aa: CASSASVSSYEQYF
d_call: TRBD2; v_call: TRBV7-9; j_call: TRBJ2-1; clone_size: few; cdr3_nt: TGTGCCAGCAGCTTTTCGGGACGCGGGAGGGCCTTAAATGAGCAGTTCTTC; cdr3_aa: CASSFSGRGRALNEQFF
d_call: .; v_call: TRBV27; j_call: TRBJ2-3; clone_size: .; cdr3_nt: TGTGCCAGCAGTTTATCGAGCCCGGACAGGGACTACGCAGATACGCAGTATTTT; cdr3_aa: CASSLSSPDRDYADTQYF
d_call: .; v_call: TRBV24-1; j_call: TRBJ2-1; clone_size: many; cdr3_nt: TGTGCCACCATGGACAGTTACAATGAGCAGTTCTTC; cdr3_aa: CATMDSYNEQFF
d_call: TRBD2; v_call: TRBV29-1; j_call: TRBJ2-7; clone_size: .; cdr3_nt: TGCAGCGTACGCGGGACTAGCGGGGCGATGTCCTACGAGCAGTACTTC; cdr3_aa: CSVRGTSGAMSYEQYF
d_call: TRBD1; v_call: TRBV20-1; j_call: TRBJ2-7; clone_size: .; cdr3_nt: TGCAGTGCCAACGGGCGGGACAGGGACCTCTACGAGCAGTACTTC; cdr3_aa: CSANGRDRDLYEQYF
d_call: .; v_call: TRBV28; j_call: TRBJ2-1; clone_size: .; cdr3_nt: TGTGCCAGCAGTTTATCGGCGGGACAAACCCATGAGCAGTTCTTC; cdr3_aa: CASSLSAGQTHEQFF
d_call: TRBD2; v_call: TRBV5-1; j_call: TRBJ2-7; clone_size: .; cdr3_nt: TGCGCCAGCAGCTCACACGGGCTAGCGGGAGCTGGCTACGAGCAGTACTTC; cdr3_aa: CASSSHGLAGAGYEQYF
d_call: .; v_call: TRBV5-4; j_call: TRBJ2-2; clone_size: .; cdr3_nt: TGTGCCAGCAGCTTAGCTAAGCAGAACACCGGGGAGCTGTTTTTT; cdr3_aa: CASSLAKQNTGELFF
d_call: .; v_call: TRBV12-3/TRBV12-4; j_call: TRBJ1-1; clone_size: .; cdr3_nt: TGTGCCAGCTCGTCCACACCAGTGAACACTGAAGCTTTCTTT; cdr3_aa: CASSSTPVNTEAFF
d_call: .; v_call: TRBV12-3/TRBV12-4; j_call: TRBJ2-1; clone_size: many; cdr3_nt: TGTGCCAGCAGTTTAGGGGGCCGGGAGCAGTTCTTC; cdr3_aa: CASSLGGREQFF
d_call: TRBD2; v_call: TRBV25-1; j_call: TRBJ2-3; clone_size: .; cdr3_nt: TGTGCCAGCAGTGAATGGACTAGTCTCACAGATACGCAGTATTTT; cdr3_aa: CASSEWTSLTDTQYF
d_call: .; v_call: TRBV29-1; j_call: TRBJ2-4; clone_size: .; cdr3_nt: TGCAGCGCCTCCGTGGAGTTCCCCAAAAACATTCAGTACTTC; cdr3_aa: CSASVEFPKNIQYF
d_call: TRBD1; v_call: TRBV6-5; j_call: TRBJ1-1; clone_size: few; cdr3_nt: TGTGCCAGCAGTTACAGGGGGCAGCGTGGGAACACTGAAGCTTTCTTT; cdr3_aa: CASSYRGQRGNTEAFF
d_call: TRBD1; v_call: TRBV19; j_call: TRBJ2-7; clone_size: .; cdr3_nt: TGTGCCAGTAGTAGTACCGGGACAGCTTACTACGAGCAGTACTTC; cdr3_aa: CASSSTGTAYYEQYF
d_call: .; v_call: TRBV6-1; j_call: TRBJ2-1; clone_size: .; cdr3_nt: TGTGCCAGCATCGAACGACCCGCCCCCGACAATGAGCAGTTCTTC; cdr3_aa: CASIERPAPDNEQFF
d_call: TRBD1; v_call: TRBV15; j_call: TRBJ2-7; clone_size: many; cdr3_nt: TGTGCCACCAGCCCGGGACAGGGGCTCTACGAGCAGTACTTC; cdr3_aa: CATSPGQGLYEQYF
d_call: .; v_call: TRBV6-1; j_call: TRBJ1-1; clone_size: few; cdr3_nt: TGTGCCATCACCAGGGGAAAGAACACTGAAGCTTTCTTT; cdr3_aa: CAITRGKNTEAFF
d_call: .; v_call: TRBV28; j_call: TRBJ1-5; clone_size: few; cdr3_nt: TGTGCCAGCAGATCCGGACTCAGTAGCAATCAGCCCCAGCATTTT; cdr3_aa: CASRSGLSSNQPQHF
d_call: TRBD2; v_call: TRBV2; j_call: TRBJ2-1; clone_size: .; cdr3_nt: TGTGCCAATCCTAGCGGGAACTCCTACAATGAGCAGTTCTTC; cdr3_aa: CANPSGNSYNEQFF
d_call: TRBD2; v_call: TRBV12-3/TRBV12-4; j_call: TRBJ2-1; clone_size: .; cdr3_nt: TGTGCCAGCAGTCCTATAGCGGGAAGGTCCTACAATGAGCAGTTCTTC; cdr3_aa: CASSPIAGRSYNEQFF
d_call: .; v_call: TRBV24-1; j_call: TRBJ2-1; clone_size: few; cdr3_nt: TGTGCCACCAGTGATCGCAAGAACCTGACAGACAATGAGCAGTTCTTC; cdr3_aa: CATSDRKNLTDNEQFF
d_call: .; v_call: TRBV18; j_call: TRBJ2-2; clone_size: .; cdr3_nt: TGTGCCAGCTCACCACCGCTAAGGATGGGGACCGGGGAGCTGTTTTTT; cdr3_aa: CASSPPLRMGTGELFF
d_call: TRBD2; v_call: TRBV6-1; j_call: TRBJ2-3; clone_size: few; cdr3_nt: TGTGCCAGCAGACTAGCGGGAACCAGCACAGATACGCAGTATTTT; cdr3_aa: CASRLAGTSTDTQYF
d_call: TRBD2; v_call: TRBV4-1; j_call: TRBJ2-5; clone_size: many; cdr3_nt: TGCGCCAGCAGTCCGTCGGGGGGGCAAGAGACCCAGTACTTC; cdr3_aa: CASSPSGGQETQYF
d_call: .; v_call: TRBV28; j_call: TRBJ1-2; clone_size: .; cdr3_nt: TGTGCCAGCAGCCCGGTCGGGGACTTTAACTATGGCTACACCTTC; cdr3_aa: CASSPVGDFNYGYTF
d_call: TRBD2; v_call: TRBV2; j_call: TRBJ2-1; clone_size: few; cdr3_nt: TGTGCCAGCAGCCGTTTGTTGGCGGGAGGGTCTTACAATGAGCAGTTCTTC; cdr3_aa: CASSRLLAGGSYNEQFF
d_call: TRBD1; v_call: TRBV20-1; j_call: TRBJ2-3; clone_size: few; cdr3_nt: TGCAGTGCTAACCCATTAACAGGGGGCAAAGATACGCAGTATTTT; cdr3_aa: CSANPLTGGKDTQYF
d_call: TRBD2; v_call: TRBV9; j_call: TRBJ2-1; clone_size: few; cdr3_nt: TGTGCCAGCAGCGTAGCTGTCACTAGCGGGACATACAATGAGCAGTTCTTC; cdr3_aa: CASSVAVTSGTYNEQFF
d_call: TRBD2; v_call: TRBV2; j_call: TRBJ2-1; clone_size: .; cdr3_nt: TGTGCCAGCAGTCCTTCCCCGGGACTAGCGGGCAACAAGCAGTTCTTC; cdr3_aa: CASSPSPGLAGNKQFF
d_call: .; v_call: TRBV27; j_call: TRBJ1-4; clone_size: few; cdr3_nt: TGTGCCAGCAGTTTCAGCGGAAATGAAAAACTGTTTTTT; cdr3_aa: CASSFSGNEKLFF
d_call: TRBD1; v_call: TRBV29-1; j_call: TRBJ2-1; clone_size: few; cdr3_nt: TGCAGCGTCCCCAACCGGGACAGGGGTGACAATGAGCAGTTCTTC; cdr3_aa: CSVPNRDRGDNEQFF
d_call: TRBD1; v_call: TRBV7-2; j_call: TRBJ2-7; clone_size: few; cdr3_nt: TGTGCCAGCAATTTCGACAGGGGACACCACGAGCAGTACTTC; cdr3_aa: CASNFDRGHHEQYF
d_call: TRBD1; v_call: TRBV20-1; j_call: TRBJ1-2; clone_size: .; cdr3_nt: TGCAGTGCTCGTCTCACAGGGGGCTATGGCTACACCTTC; cdr3_aa: CSARLTGGYGYTF
d_call: TRBD2; v_call: TRBV3-1; j_call: TRBJ2-1; clone_size: .; cdr3_nt: TGTGCCAGCAGCCAAGAGATTAGCGGGTCCTACAATGAGCAGTTCTTC; cdr3_aa: CASSQEISGSYNEQFF
d_call: .; v_call: TRBV20-1; j_call: TRBJ2-1; clone_size: many; cdr3_nt: TGCAGTGCTTACCGACTAGAACGGAACAATGAGCAGTTCTTC; cdr3_aa: CSAYRLERNNEQFF
d_call: .; v_call: TRBV7-9; j_call: TRBJ1-1; clone_size: .; cdr3_nt: TGTGCCAGCAGCTTAGTCGGGGTTGAAGCTTTCTTT; cdr3_aa: CASSLVGVEAFF
d_call: .; v_call: TRBV4-3; j_call: TRBJ1-1; clone_size: .; cdr3_nt: TGCGCCAGCAGCCAAGATGGTTTGGCTGAAGCTTTCTTT; cdr3_aa: CASSQDGLAEAFF
d_call: .; v_call: TRBV7-2; j_call: TRBJ2-7; clone_size: few; cdr3_nt: TGTGCCAGCAGCTTAGTGGCACGAGACTACGAGCAGTACTTC; cdr3_aa: CASSLVARDYEQYF